This T cell receptor beta chain appears in the sequencing data of a study of T cells after posttransplantation cyclophosphamide. On the day of bone marrow donation, the related graft donor provided peripheral blood. General study results and limits: TRB clonality was highly associated with recipient CMV seropositivity and reactivation. Later post-transplant blood repertoires were often dominated by donor CD8+ memory clones.

The V end was cut by 0 bases, the J end by 6 bases, with 22 bases between. Germline values: CDR1 SGHTA, CDR2 FQGNSA. The CDR3 runs to 18 residues. This clone was detected many times. No antigen is known for it. Assay used: immunoSEQ multiplex PCR; TCRdb lists only in-frame clones, some missing. The profile covers 20,000 to 30,000 clones, none occurring a single time. Sequenced input: PBMCs. This receptor was identified in a woman between 45 and 60 years old in good health, CMV-negative, and a related stem cell transplant donor. The gene calls are TRBV7-2 and TRBJ2-3, with D perhaps matching TRBD2 (7 bases). CDR3 DNA: TGTGCCAGCAGCTTAGCTGGCGGGGGCCTATCCCTCACGGATACGCAGTATTTT. It translates to CASSLAGGGLSLTDTQYF.